The next 5 T cell receptor beta chains were all read from a single sample in a study of yellow fever vaccine responses in identical twins. MiXCR, run by TCRdb on the RT-PCR reads, gives a single entry per CDR3 protein. The sample has about 12,000 distinct CDR3 sequences, approximately 84% seen once; the top ten hold around 1.7%. Sequencing used T cells from blood (PBMCs), unsorted or a sorted subset (not recorded which), obtained before or after yellow fever vaccination (not recorded which). The origin of the receptors is a young woman who received the yellow fever vaccine.

This chain links TRBV6-1 with TRBJ2-6; D could derive from TRBD1 or TRBD2 (5 bases each). The CDR3 extends over 16 amino acids. Between the trimmed V and J ends, which lost 8 bases and 1 base, there was a span of 15 bases. Germline CDR1 reads MNHNS; CDR2 reads SASEGT. CDR3: CASRDHGVSGANVLTF. DNA for the CDR3: TGTGCCAGCCGGGACCATGGAGTTTCTGGGGCCAACGTCCTGACTTTC.

This chain connects TRBV6-4 to TRBJ2-3; D is perhaps TRBD1 (6 bases). Per germline, CDR1 MRHNA and CDR2 SNTAGT. Trimming took 3 bases from V and 2 from J, leaving 9 bases between them. The CDR3 consists of 14 residues. CDR3 DNA: TGTGCCAGCAGTGAACAGGGCGACACAGATACGCAGTATTTT. Protein sequence: CASSEQGDTDTQYF.

Of note for this clonotype: A junction end diverges from the germline sequence, so it may reflect a read error. The CDR3 here is CTSTLLRVDNTEAFF. The CDR3 DNA is TGCACCAGCACCTTACTACGGGTGGATAACACTGAAGCTTTCTTT. This chain uses TRBV27 with TRBJ1-1; D is ambiguous. The CDR3 is 15 residues long. Germline loops: CDR1 MNHEY, CDR2 SMNVEV (reference sequence).

The V and J genes are TRBV7-3 and TRBJ2-1; D is uncertain. The germline V gene has CDR1 SGHTA and CDR2 FQGTGA. This CDR3 spans 14 amino acids. Trimming took 3 bases from V and 2 from J, leaving 8 bases between them. The CDR3 DNA sequence: TGTGCCAGCAGCTTGGGTGGGACCTACAATGAGCAGTTCTTC. This encodes CASSLGGTYNEQFF.

The rearrangement joins TRBV29-1 to TRBJ2-1; D remains ambiguous. The CDR3 is 15 amino acids. The ends were cut back, 1 base at V and 3 bases at J, with 13 bases in the middle. CDR1 is SQVTM and CDR2 is ANQGSEA in the germline V gene. The CDR3 bases are TGCAGCGTTGAAGGAGAATACTTCCTCTACAATGAGCAGTTCTTC. It translates to CSVEGEYFLYNEQFF.